The 3 T cell receptor beta chains given below trace back to one sample, sequenced in a study of low-dose radiotherapy and immunotherapy resistance in tumors. The time point: after trial treatment. Treatment indicated: LDRT plus nivolumab, ipilimumab, low-dose cyclophosphamide and aspirin (RACIN trial). With TRAV- and TRBV-specific primers, first-strand cDNA was made, covering the alpha and beta chains. TCR amplification involved 20 PCR cycles with a constant-region primer and V-primer adapter. A single record per CDR3 protein comes from TCRdb applying MiXCR to the reads. Altogether some 100,000 distinct CDR3 sequences are present, less than 25% being singletons, with the ten largest covering roughly 4.3%. Sequencing was performed on PBMCs, taken after low-dose radiotherapy plus immunotherapy. These receptors all stem from a male donor with prostate cancer.

This clonotype was observed at least ten times. The chain couples TRBV2 to TRBJ2-5; 15 bases match TRBD2. V lost 10 bases and J lost 2; bases outside the gene matches: 8. The CDR3 loop spans 16 amino acids. The germline gives CDR1 SNHLY, CDR2 FYNNEI. The CDR3 here is CATISGLAGGQETQYF. The CDR3, as DNA: TGTGCCACTATCTCGGGACTAGCGGGGGGACAAGAGACCCAGTACTTC.

There are many counts of this clonotype. The CDR3 reads CASSQGSISYNEQFF. CDR3 in DNA: TGCGCCAGCAGCCAAGGCTCCATATCCTACAATGAGCAGTTCTTC. The chain is built from TRBV4-1 and TRBJ2-1; unclear D gene. Germline CDR1 MGHRA, CDR2 YSYEKL. V lost 1 base and J lost 1, with 8 bases in between. The CDR3 is 15 residues long.

This clonotype was picked up many times. This chain uses TRBV7-8 with TRBJ2-3, with 8 nucleotides matching TRBD2. V shed 5 bases, J shed 5 bases, and the junction held 6 bases outside the gene matches. The CDR3 sequence is 14 residues long. Per the germline V gene, CDR1 is SGHVS and CDR2 is FQNEAQ. CDR3 nucleotide sequence: TGTGCCAGCAGCCGGGGGGGCCGGGAAGATACGCAGTATTTT. Protein: CASSRGGREDTQYF.